The TCR beta chain described here comes from a study of brain T cells in children with intractable seizures. A note on this clone: Its matching antigen is unknown.

Study-wide results and caveats: Patients' HCMV serostatus was unknown; virus specificity rests on CDR3 similarity alone. Clones missing pre-surgery may reflect undersampling of that blood sample.

Assay used: immunoSEQ multiplex PCR; TCRdb lists only in-frame clones, some missing. Seen here are hundreds of thousands of clones, over 90% observed once, and the top ten hold 5.5% to 6%. The CDR3 has 14 residues. Germline lookup yields CDR1 SGHDT and CDR2 YYEEEE. Trimming removed 4 bases at V and 3 bases at J, with 11 bases between. The time point: blood from clinic visit 5 months post-surgery; TSC patient then seizure free. Only cases whose brain tissue showed the highest T cell transcript signatures were sequenced. At least one anti-epileptic drug was given before surgery. The chain couples TRBV5-6 to TRBJ1-3; D uncertain. Sequencing was performed on peripheral blood, taken approximately 5 months after surgery. The receptor's source is a boy under two years old with tuberous sclerosis and intractable seizures. This CDR3 reads CASSVWGGGNTIYF. The CDR3 region has the DNA TGTGCCAGCAGCGTCTGGGGTGGTGGAAACACCATATATTTT.